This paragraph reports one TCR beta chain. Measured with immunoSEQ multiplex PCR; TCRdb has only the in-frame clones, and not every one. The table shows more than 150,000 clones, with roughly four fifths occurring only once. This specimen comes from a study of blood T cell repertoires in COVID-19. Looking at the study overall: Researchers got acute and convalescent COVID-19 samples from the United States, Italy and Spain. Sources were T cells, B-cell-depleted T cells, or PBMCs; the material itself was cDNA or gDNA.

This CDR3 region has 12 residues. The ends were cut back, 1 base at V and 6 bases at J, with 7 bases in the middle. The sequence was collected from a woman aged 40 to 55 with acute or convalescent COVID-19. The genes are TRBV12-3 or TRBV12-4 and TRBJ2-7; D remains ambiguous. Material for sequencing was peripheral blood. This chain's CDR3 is CASSLGASEQYF. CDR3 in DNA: TGTGCCAGCAGTTTAGGGGCTTCCGAGCAGTACTTC.